Listed here are 4 T cell receptor beta chains from one sample, sequenced in a study of T-cell memory formation after mild COVID-19. TCRdb used MiXCR to reprocess the 5' RACE reads, holding one entry per CDR3 protein. The sample has about 100,000 distinct CDR3 sequences, around 10% seen once; the top ten hold about 40%. Sequencing used PBMCs or a T cell subset sorted from them (not recorded which). The receptors here all came from a young man who had mild COVID-19 (a few samples of this study predate the infection). Cell type and time point are not known.

This clonotype has a handful of counts. In DNA, the CDR3 is TGTGCCAGCAGGTCAAGAGAGAACACCGGGGAGCTGTTTTTT. Translating it yields CASRSRENTGELFF. This chain uses TRBV7-9 with TRBJ2-2; D unresolved. Trimming shortened V by 6 bases and J by 1 base, and 9 bases separated the two germline ends. CDR3 length equals 14 residues. Per germline, CDR1 SEHNR and CDR2 FQNEAQ (reference sequence).

This clonotype was found a few times. CDR3 residues: CASSPLAGGLETQYF. CDR3 sequence (DNA): TGTGCCAGCAGCCCCCTAGCGGGGGGTTTAGAGACCCAGTACTTC. J is TRBJ2-5 and V is TRBV13; 11 positions match TRBD2. After removal of 5 bases from V and 4 bases from J, the junction contained 6 bases not matched to a gene. CDR3 length equals 15 residues. Germline CDR1 reads PRHDT; CDR2 reads FYEKMQ (reference sequence).

The chain recombines TRBV25-1 with TRBJ2-7, with D uncertain. Germline V gene data show CDR1 as MGHDK and CDR2 as SYGVNS. Deletions cut 3 bases from V and 0 bases from J, with 12 bases between. The CDR3 is 15 residues long. CDR3 bases: TGTGCCAGCAGTGAGGGCCGACCTAGCTCCTACGAGCAGTACTTC. Amino acid sequence: CASSEGRPSSYEQYF.

This chain links TRBV7-2 with TRBJ1-4; tentative D call: TRBD1 (5 bases). Per the germline V gene, CDR1 is SGHTA and CDR2 is FQGNSA. The CDR3 runs to 14 residues. V was clipped by 1 base and J by 8 bases, with 11 bases between them. The CDR3 loop is CASSLVQGWEKLFF. The CDR3 nucleotides are TGTGCCAGCAGCTTAGTCCAGGGTTGGGAAAAACTGTTTTTT.